Listed here are 14 T cell receptor beta chains from one sample, sequenced in a study of blood T cells in healthy people across ages. A second PCR, run for roughly 6 to 11 cycles, used a sample-barcoded 5' primer plus a J-beta primer mix. A single record per CDR3 protein comes from TCRdb applying MiXCR to the 5' RACE reads. Here the sample spans approximately 810,000 distinct CDR3 sequences, under 30% being singletons. Source material: blood. These receptors all come from a woman of 80 years or more in good health.

At least ten counts were recorded for this clonotype. This sequence joins TRBV7-2 and TRBJ2-3; D is uncertain. V dropped 1 base and J dropped 6 bases, with 14 bases sitting between them. Germline V CDR1 and CDR2: SGHTA, FQGNSA. The CDR3 spans 15 residues. The CDR3 DNA reads TGTGCCAGCAGCTTAGAGGTGGGCCGTGGGGATACGCAGTATTTT. Translated, it gives CASSLEVGRGDTQYF.

This clonotype was counted only a few times. This rearrangement joins TRBV30 to TRBJ1-1; the D is unclear. CDR1 is GTSNPN and CDR2 is SVGIG in the germline V gene (reference sequence). V lost 2 bases, J lost 8 bases, and 18 bases lay in between. The CDR3 contains 14 residues. The CDR3 nucleotides are TGTGCCTGGAGTATCTGGACCCCCGGTTCGGAAGCTTTCTTT. As protein: CAWSIWTPGSEAFF.

This clonotype was detected ten times or more. This rearrangement joins TRBV15 to TRBJ1-6, with a possible D match to TRBD1 (5 bases). CDR3 size: 14 residues. CDR1 LNHNV and CDR2 YYDKDF come from the germline V gene (reference sequence). The V and J ends lost 4 bases and 10 bases respectively, with 14 bases between them. Here the CDR3 DNA reads TGTGCCACCAGCATCCGACCGGGGGACTCACCCCTCCACTTT. Protein sequence: CATSIRPGDSPLHF.

Concerning this clonotype: This sequence may be a read error, since a much larger clone differs from it by one base. The rearrangement joins TRBV6-5 to TRBJ2-7; D is perhaps TRBD2 (6 bases). V lost 4 bases to trimming and J lost 6 bases, with 16 bases between them. The CDR3 has 14 amino acids. Germline CDR1 is MNHEY and CDR2 is SVGAGI. The CDR3 DNA is TGTGCCAGCAGTTCCCCCCAGGGTAGCGGCGAGCAGTACTTC. This gives the protein CASSSPQGSGEQYF.

The rearrangement links TRBV6-2 or TRBV6-3 to TRBJ1-1; 7 bases are a match to TRBD1. CDR1 is MNHEY, CDR2 SVGEGT, per germline. V shed 7 bases, J shed 4 bases, and the junction held 12 bases outside the gene matches. CDR3 length: 15 amino acids. CDR3 in DNA: TGTGCCAGCAAGGAGACAGGGAAAGTGGGCACTGAAGCTTTCTTT. This codes for CASKETGKVGTEAFF.

Written as DNA, the CDR3 is TGTGCCAGCACCACGGGACTAGCGGGGGGTCCAGATACGCAGTATTTT. This codes for CASTTGLAGGPDTQYF. The chain is built from TRBV2 and TRBJ2-3; 15 positions agree with TRBD2. Germline CDR1 SNHLY, CDR2 FYNNEI. CDR3 length: 16 residues. The junction had 6 bases not matched to a gene; V was cut back by 7 bases and J by 4 bases. Full variable domain (missing parts from reference TRBV2 and TRBJ2-3): EPEVTQTPSHQVTQMGQEVILRCVPISNHLYFYWYRQILGQKVEFLVSFYNNEISEKSEIFDDQFSVERPDGSNFTLKIRSTKLEDSAMYFCASTTGLAGGPDTQYFGPGTRLTVL.

On this clonotype itself: With a much larger clone just one base away, this may be a read error. This sequence joins TRBV4-3 and TRBJ2-7; D is undetermined. The V gene's germline CDR1 is LGHNA and CDR2 YSLEER. This CDR3 comprises 16 residues. CDR3 in DNA: TGCGCCAGCAGCCAAGATCTGTTGGCCGTCTCCTACGGGCAGTACTTC. Encoded protein: CASSQDLLAVSYGQYF.

This clonotype was seen ten or more times. For the CDR3, the DNA is TGCAGTGCTAGAAAGGGTGCCCAAGAGACCCAGTACTTC. It translates to CSARKGAQETQYF. The V and J genes are TRBV20-1 and TRBJ2-5; no firm D call. The CDR3 covers 13 residues. The ends were cut back, 2 bases at V and 1 base at J, with 8 bases in the middle. The germline CDR1 and CDR2 sequences are DFQATT and SNEGSKA (reference sequence).

A few counts support this clonotype. V is TRBV6-1 and J is TRBJ1-5; 8 bases align to TRBD1. In germline, CDR1 is MNHNS, CDR2 SASEGT. The CDR3 length is 15 residues. The V gene end was trimmed by 7 bases and the J gene end by 2 bases; junction bases not matched to a gene: 7. CDR3 nucleotides: TGTGCCAGCACAACTGACAGGGGTGGCAATCAGCCCCAGCATTTT. Translating gives CASTTDRGGNQPQHF.

Of note for this clonotype: A much larger clonotype is one base distant, so this may be a read error. This chain uses TRBV4-2 with TRBJ2-1; either TRBD1 or TRBD2 may fit D (6 bases each). The CDR3 extends over 15 amino acids. CDR1 and CDR2 from the germline V gene are LGHNA and YNFKEQ. The CDR3 DNA reads TGTGCCAGCAGCCAATTCGGGGGCTCCTGCAATGAGCAGTTCTTC. Protein sequence: CASSQFGGSCNEQFF.

The rearrangement uses TRBV30 and TRBJ1-5; 9 bases match TRBD1. CDR3 length: 14 amino acids. Per germline, CDR1 GTSNPN and CDR2 SVGIG (reference sequence). V trimming: 2 bases; J trimming: 4 bases; junction bases outside the gene matches: 3. CDR3 DNA: TGTGCCTGGAGTTCAGGACAGGGGAATCAGCCCCAGCATTTT. It codes for CAWSSGQGNQPQHF.

This rearrangement joins TRBV12-3 or TRBV12-4 to TRBJ2-1, with no clear D. The CDR3 covers 14 residues. The V end was cut by 7 bases, the J end by 6 bases, with 16 bases between. CDR3 sequence: CASTAVVIGNEQFF. CDR3 in DNA: TGTGCCAGCACCGCCGTGGTAATAGGCAATGAGCAGTTCTTC.

The V and J genes are TRBV7-8 and TRBJ2-7; maybe TRBD1 (6 bases). The germline gives CDR1 SGHVS, CDR2 FQNEAQ. The CDR3 has 13 amino acids. The V end lost 5 bases, the J end lost 4 bases, and 12 bases lay between the germline ends. The CDR3 sequence is CASSIARGYEQYF. The CDR3 DNA reads TGTGCCAGCAGCATCGCTAGGGGGTACGAGCAGTACTTC.

This clonotype occurred many times. The chain has TRBV7-2 and TRBJ1-2; the D gene is possibly TRBD1 (6 bases). There are 14 residues in the CDR3. V dropped 5 bases and J dropped 8 bases, with 18 bases sitting between them. The germline CDR1 and CDR2 sequences are SGHTA and FQGNSA. The CDR3 nucleotides read TGTGCCAGCAGCACCCAACAGGGCGCGGGGGGCTACACCTTC. It translates to CASSTQQGAGGYTF.